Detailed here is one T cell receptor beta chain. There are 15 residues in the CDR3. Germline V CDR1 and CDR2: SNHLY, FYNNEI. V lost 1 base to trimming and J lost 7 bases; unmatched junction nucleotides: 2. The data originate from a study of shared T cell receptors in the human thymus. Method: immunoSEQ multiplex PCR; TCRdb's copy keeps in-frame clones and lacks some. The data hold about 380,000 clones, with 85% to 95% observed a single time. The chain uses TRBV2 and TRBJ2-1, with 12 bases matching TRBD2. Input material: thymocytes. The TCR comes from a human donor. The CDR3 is CASSEEGTSGNEQFF. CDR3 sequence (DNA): TGTGCCAGCAGTGAAGAAGGGACTAGCGGGAATGAGCAGTTCTTC.